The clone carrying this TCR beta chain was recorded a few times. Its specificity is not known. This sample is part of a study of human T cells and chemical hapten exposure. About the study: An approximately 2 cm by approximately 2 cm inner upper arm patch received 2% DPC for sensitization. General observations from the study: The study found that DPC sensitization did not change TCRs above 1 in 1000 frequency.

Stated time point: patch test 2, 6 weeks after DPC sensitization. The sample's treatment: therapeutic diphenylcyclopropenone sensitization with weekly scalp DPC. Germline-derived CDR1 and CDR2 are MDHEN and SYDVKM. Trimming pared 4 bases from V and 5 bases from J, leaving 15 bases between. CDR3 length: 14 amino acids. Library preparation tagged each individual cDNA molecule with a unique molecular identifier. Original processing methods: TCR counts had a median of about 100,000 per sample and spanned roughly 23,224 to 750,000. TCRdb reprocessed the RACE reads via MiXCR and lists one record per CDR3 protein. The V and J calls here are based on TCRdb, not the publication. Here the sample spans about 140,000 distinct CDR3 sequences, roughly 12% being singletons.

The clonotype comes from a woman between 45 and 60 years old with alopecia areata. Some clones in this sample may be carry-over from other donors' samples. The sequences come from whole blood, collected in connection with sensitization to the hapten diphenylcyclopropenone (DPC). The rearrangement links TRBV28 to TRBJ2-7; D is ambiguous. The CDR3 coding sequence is TGTGCCAGCAGTTCCCCATCCCCTGCGAACGAGCAGTACTTC. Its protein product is CASSSPSPANEQYF.